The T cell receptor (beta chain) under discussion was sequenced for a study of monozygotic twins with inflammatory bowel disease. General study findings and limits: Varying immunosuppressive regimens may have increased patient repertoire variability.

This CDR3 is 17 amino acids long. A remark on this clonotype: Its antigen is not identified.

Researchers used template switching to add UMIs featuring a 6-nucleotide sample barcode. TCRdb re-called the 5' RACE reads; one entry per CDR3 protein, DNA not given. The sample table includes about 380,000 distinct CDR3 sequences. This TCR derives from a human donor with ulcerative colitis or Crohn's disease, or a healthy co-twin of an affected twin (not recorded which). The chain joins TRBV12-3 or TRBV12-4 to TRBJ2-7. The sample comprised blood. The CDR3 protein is CASSFKVAAARHYEQYF.